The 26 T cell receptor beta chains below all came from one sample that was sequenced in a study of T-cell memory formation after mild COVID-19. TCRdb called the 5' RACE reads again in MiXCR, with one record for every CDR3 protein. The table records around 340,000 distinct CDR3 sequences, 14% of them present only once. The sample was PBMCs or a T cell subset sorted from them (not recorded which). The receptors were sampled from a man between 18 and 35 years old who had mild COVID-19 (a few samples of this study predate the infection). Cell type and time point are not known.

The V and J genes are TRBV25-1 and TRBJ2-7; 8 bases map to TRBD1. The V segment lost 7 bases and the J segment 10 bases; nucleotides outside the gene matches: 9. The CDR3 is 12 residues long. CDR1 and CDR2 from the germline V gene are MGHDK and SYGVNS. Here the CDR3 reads CASKQGAGDQYF. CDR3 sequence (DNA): TGTGCCAGCAAGCAGGGGGCTGGGGATCAGTACTTC.

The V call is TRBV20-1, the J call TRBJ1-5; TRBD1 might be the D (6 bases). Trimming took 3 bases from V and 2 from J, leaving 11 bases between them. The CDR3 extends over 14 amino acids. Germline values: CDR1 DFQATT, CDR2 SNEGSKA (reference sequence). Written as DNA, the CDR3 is TGCAGTGCTAGGGGGGGCTCGGGCAATCAGCCCCAGCATTTT. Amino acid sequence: CSARGGSGNQPQHF.

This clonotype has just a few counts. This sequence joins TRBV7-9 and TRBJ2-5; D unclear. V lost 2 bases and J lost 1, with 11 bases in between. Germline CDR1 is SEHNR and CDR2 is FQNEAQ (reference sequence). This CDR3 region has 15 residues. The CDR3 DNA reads TGTGCCAGCAGCTTACTTCAGACTTCCCAAGAGACCCAGTACTTC. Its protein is CASSLLQTSQETQYF.

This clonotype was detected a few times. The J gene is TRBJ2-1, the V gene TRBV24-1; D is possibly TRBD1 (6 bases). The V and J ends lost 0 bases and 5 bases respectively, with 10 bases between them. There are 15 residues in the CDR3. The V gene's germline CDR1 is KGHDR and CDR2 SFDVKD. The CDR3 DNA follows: TGTGCCACCAGTGATTTGTGGCAGGGGCACAATGAGCAGTTCTTC. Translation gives CATSDLWQGHNEQFF.

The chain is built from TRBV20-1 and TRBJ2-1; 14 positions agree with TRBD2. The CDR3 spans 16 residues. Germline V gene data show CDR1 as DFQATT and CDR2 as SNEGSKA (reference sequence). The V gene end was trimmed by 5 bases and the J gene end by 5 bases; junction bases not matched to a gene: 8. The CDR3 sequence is CSACPTSGGAHNEQFF. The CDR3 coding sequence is TGCAGTGCTTGCCCGACTAGCGGGGGGGCCCACAATGAGCAGTTCTTC.

CDR3 bases: TGTGCCAGCAGTGTCCGGGACAGGGGTTCTCGGGAGCAGTACTTC. This encodes CASSVRDRGSREQYF. V usage is TRBV6-5 and J usage is TRBJ2-7, with TRBD1 matching over 10 bases. Germline V lookup: CDR1 MNHEY, CDR2 SVGAGI. The CDR3 is 15 residues long. V gave up 5 bases and J gave up 7 bases; unmatched junction bases: 11.

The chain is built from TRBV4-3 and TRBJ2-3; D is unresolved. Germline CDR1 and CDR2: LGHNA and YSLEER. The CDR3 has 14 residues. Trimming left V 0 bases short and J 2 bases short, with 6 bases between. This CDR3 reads CASSQDRHTDTQYF. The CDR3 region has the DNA TGCGCCAGCAGCCAAGATCGGCACACAGATACGCAGTATTTT.

Here the CDR3 DNA reads TGTGCCAGCAGCAGGACAGGGGACACCGGGGAGCTGTTTTTT. Its protein is CASSRTGDTGELFF. The chain couples TRBV7-3 to TRBJ2-2, with 9 bases identical to TRBD1. This CDR3 comprises 14 residues. The V gene's germline CDR1 is SGHTA and CDR2 FQGTGA. V dropped 5 bases and J dropped 3; count of bases not matched to a gene: 1. Using reference TRBV7-3 and TRBJ2-2 for the parts outside the CDR3, the full variable domain is GAGVSQTPSNKVTEKGKYVELRCDPISGHTALYWYRQSLGQGPEFLIYFQGTGAADDSGLPNDRFFAVRPEGSVSTLKIQRTERGDSAVYLCASSRTGDTGELFFGEGSRLTVL.

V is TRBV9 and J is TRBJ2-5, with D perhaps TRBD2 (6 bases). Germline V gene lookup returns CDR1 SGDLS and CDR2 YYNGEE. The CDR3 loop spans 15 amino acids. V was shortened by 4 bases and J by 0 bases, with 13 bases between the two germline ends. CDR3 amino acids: CASSPRPGDQETQYF. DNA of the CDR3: TGTGCCAGCAGCCCCAGACCGGGGGACCAAGAGACCCAGTACTTC. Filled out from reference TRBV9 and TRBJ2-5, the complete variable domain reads DSGVTQTPKHLITATGQRVTLRCSPRSGDLSVYWYQQSLDQGLQFLIQYYNGEERAKGNILERFSAQQFPDLHSELNLSSLELGDSALYFCASSPRPGDQETQYFGPGTRLLVL.

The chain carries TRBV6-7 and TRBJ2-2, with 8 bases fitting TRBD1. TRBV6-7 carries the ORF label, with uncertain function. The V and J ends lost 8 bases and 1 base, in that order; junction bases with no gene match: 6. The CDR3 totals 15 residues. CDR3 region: CASETGTGNTGELFF. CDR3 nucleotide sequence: TGTGCCAGCGAAACCGGGACAGGGAACACCGGGGAGCTGTTTTTT.

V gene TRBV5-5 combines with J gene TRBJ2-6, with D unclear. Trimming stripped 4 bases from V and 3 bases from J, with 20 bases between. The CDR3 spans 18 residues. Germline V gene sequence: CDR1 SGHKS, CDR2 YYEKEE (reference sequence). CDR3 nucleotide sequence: TGTGCCAGCAGCGTGGATGGGTCAGTGTTGATTGGGGCCAACGTCCTGACTTTC. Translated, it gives CASSVDGSVLIGANVLTF.

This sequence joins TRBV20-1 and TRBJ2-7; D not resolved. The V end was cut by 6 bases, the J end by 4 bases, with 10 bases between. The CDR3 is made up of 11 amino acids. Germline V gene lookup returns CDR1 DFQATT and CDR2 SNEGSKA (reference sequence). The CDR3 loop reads CSARQTYEQYV. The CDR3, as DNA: TGCAGTGCCAGGCAGACTTACGAGCAGTACGTC.

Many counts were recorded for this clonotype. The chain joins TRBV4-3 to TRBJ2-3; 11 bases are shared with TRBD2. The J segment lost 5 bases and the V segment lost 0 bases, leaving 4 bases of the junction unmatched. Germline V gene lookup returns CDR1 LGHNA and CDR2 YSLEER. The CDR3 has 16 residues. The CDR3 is CASSQEASGGIDTQYF. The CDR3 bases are TGCGCCAGCAGCCAAGAGGCTAGCGGGGGGATAGATACGCAGTATTTT.

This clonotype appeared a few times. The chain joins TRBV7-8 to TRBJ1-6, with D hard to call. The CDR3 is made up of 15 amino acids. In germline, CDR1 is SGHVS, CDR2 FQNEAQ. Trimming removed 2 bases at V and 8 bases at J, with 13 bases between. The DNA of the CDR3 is TGTGCCAGCAGCTTAAGCCGACTCCGGTATTCACCCCTCCACTTT. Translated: CASSLSRLRYSPLHF. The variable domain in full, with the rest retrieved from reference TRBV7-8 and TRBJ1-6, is GAGVSQSPRYKVAKRGQDVALRCDPISGHVSLFWYQQALGQGPEFLTYFQNEAQLDKSGLPSDRFFAERPEGSVSTLKIQRTQQEDSAVYLCASSLSRLRYSPLHFGNGTRLTVT.

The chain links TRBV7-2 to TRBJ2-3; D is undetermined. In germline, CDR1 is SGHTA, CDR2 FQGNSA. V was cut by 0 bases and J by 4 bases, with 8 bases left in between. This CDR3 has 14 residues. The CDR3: CASSLAYRADTQYF. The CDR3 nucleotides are TGTGCCAGCAGCTTAGCCTACAGAGCAGATACGCAGTATTTT.

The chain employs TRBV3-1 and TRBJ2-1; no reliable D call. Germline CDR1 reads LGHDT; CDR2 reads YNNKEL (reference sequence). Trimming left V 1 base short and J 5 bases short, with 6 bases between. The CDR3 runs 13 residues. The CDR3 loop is CASSQGSDNEQFF. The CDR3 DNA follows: TGTGCCAGCAGCCAAGGCTCTGACAATGAGCAGTTCTTC.

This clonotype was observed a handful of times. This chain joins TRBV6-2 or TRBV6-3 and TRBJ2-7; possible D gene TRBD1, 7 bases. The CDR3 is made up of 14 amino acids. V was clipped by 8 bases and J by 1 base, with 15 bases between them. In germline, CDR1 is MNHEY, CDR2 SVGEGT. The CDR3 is CASSGRGQSYEQYF. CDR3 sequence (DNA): TGTGCCAGCTCGGGGCGGGGACAGTCCTACGAGCAGTACTTC.

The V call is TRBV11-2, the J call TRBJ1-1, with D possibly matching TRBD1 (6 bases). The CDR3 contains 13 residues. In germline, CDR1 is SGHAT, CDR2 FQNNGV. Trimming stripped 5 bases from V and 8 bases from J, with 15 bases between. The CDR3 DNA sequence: TGTGCCAGCAGCCCGTGGGGACAACGAGAAGCTTTCTTT. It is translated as CASSPWGQREAFF.

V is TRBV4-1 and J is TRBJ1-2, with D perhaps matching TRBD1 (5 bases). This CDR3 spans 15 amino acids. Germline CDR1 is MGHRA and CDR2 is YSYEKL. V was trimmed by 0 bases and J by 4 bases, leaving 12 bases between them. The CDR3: CASSQEGGRSYGYTF. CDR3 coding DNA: TGCGCCAGCAGCCAAGAGGGGGGTAGGAGCTATGGCTACACCTTC.

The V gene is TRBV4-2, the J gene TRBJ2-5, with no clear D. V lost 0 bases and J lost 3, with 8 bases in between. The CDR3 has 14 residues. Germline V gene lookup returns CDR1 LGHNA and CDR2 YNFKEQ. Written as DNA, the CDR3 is TGTGCCAGCAGCCAAGATCACGGCAAAGAGACCCAGTACTTC. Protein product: CASSQDHGKETQYF.

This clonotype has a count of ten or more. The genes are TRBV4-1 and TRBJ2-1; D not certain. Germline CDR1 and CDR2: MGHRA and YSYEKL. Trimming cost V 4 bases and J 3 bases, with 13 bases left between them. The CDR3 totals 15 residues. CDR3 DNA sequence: TGCGCCAGCAGCCCAAGAAGGGCGAACTACAATGAGCAGTTCTTC. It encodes CASSPRRANYNEQFF.

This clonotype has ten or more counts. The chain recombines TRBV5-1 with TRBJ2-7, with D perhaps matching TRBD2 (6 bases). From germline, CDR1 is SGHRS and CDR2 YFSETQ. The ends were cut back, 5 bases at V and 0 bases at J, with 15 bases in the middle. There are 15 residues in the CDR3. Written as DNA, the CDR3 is TGCGCCAGCAGTGGGGGAGGCGCGAGCTCCTACGAGCAGTACTTC. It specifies CASSGGGASSYEQYF.

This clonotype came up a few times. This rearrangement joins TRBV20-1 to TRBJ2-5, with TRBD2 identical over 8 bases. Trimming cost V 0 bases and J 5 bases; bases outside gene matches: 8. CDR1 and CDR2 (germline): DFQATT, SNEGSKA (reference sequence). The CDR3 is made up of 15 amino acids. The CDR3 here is CSARDQPGGPETQYF. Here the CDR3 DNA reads TGCAGTGCTAGAGATCAACCGGGGGGGCCGGAGACCCAGTACTTC.

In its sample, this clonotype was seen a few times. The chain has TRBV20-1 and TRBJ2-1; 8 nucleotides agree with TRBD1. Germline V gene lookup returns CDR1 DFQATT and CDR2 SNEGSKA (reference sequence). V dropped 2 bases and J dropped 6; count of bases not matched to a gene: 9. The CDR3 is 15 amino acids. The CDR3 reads CSARFSWTGRNEQFF. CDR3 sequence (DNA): TGCAGTGCTAGATTTTCTTGGACAGGGCGCAATGAGCAGTTCTTC.

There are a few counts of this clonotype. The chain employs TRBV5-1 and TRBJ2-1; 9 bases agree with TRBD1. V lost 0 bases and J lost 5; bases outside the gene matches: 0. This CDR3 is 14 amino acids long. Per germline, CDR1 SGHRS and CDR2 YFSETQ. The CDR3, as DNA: TGCGCCAGCAGCTTGGGGGACAGGGACAATGAGCAGTTCTTC. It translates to CASSLGDRDNEQFF.

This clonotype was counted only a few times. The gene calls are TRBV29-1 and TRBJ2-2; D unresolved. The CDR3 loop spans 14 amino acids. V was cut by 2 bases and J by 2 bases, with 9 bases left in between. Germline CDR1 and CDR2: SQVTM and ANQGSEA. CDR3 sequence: CSVERQLNTGELFF. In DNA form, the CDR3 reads TGCAGCGTTGAACGACAACTTAACACCGGGGAGCTGTTTTTT.